This T cell receptor beta chain was found in a study of T cells in Graves' hyperthyroidism and ophthalmopathy. This CDR3 has 14 residues. V lost 2 bases and J lost 0, with 7 bases in between. CDR1 and CDR2 (germline): KGHSH, LQKENI. With duration under 3 months, ophthalmopathy was active: Clinical Activity Score at least 3, NOSPECS at least 4. Orbital computed tomography, thyroid ultrasound, serum thyroxine and TRAb, and clinical symptoms together informed the diagnoses. RNA transcripts provided the source from which TCR beta CDR3 regions were amplified. The primer set for the first-round RT-PCR of the TCR CDR3 was HTBI. From the multiplex PCR reads, TCRdb called clonotypes with MiXCR, one entry per CDR3 protein. The repertoire consists of about half a million distinct CDR3 sequences, with around 20% occurring once and the leading ten covering roughly 50%. A remark on this clonotype: Its specificity is unknown.

Study conclusions and caveats: Blood also contained most expanded thyroid clonotypes above 0.001.

This TCR came from a man aged 40-49 years with Graves' ophthalmopathy. This chain connects TRBV18 to TRBJ1-1; unclear D gene. Specimen: blood. CDR3 sequence: CASSPASMNTEAFF. CDR3 coding DNA: TGTGCCAGCTCACCAGCTTCCATGAACACTGAAGCTTTCTTT.